The 2 T cell receptor beta chains below come from one sample, sequenced in a study of brain T cells in children with intractable seizures. The assay was immunoSEQ multiplex PCR, and TCRdb's table has in-frame clones only and misses some. In the table there are tens of thousands of clones, over 75% of which are singletons. Sample: peripheral blood, taken at surgery. Receptors were obtained from a girl aged 2 to 10 with tuberous sclerosis and intractable seizures.

The chain uses TRBV10-1 and TRBJ2-3; D is perhaps TRBD2 (5 bases). The CDR3 runs 13 residues. Germline V lookup: CDR1 WNHNN, CDR2 SYGVQD (reference sequence). V shed 6 bases and J shed 6 bases, with 13 bases lying between them. The CDR3 loop is CASSPSPWDTQYF. The CDR3 DNA sequence: TGCGCCAGCAGCCCTAGCCCCTGGGATACGCAGTATTTT.

In DNA, the CDR3 is TGCAGTGCTCCGGATAACTATGGCTACACCTTC. It encodes CSAPDNYGYTF. The chain uses TRBV20-1 and TRBJ1-2, with D uncertain. Germline CDR1 is DFQATT and CDR2 is SNEGSKA (reference sequence). V gave up 5 bases and J gave up 1 base, with 5 bases separating them. CDR3 length: 11 residues.